This T cell receptor (beta chain) emerged from a study of blood T cell repertoires in COVID-19. Study-wide context: PBMCs, B-cell-depleted T cells, or T cells were the source of the cDNA or gDNA that made up the material.

Trimming removed 2 bases from V and 0 bases from J; junction bases left unmatched: 4. Germline V gene data show CDR1 as SGDLS and CDR2 as YYNGEE. The CDR3 is 15 residues long. Sequencing used immunoSEQ multiplex PCR; TCRdb keeps in-frame clones, though not all of them. The table records around 260,000 clones, 75% to 95% of them present only once. Sequenced input: PBMCs or T cells enriched from blood (not recorded which). This chain connects TRBV9 to TRBJ1-1; TRBD1 matches 7 bases. This TCR came from a woman in her 30s who had recovered from COVID-19. This CDR3 is CASSVSGGMNTEAFF. The CDR3 DNA reads TGTGCCAGCAGCGTTTCAGGGGGAATGAACACTGAAGCTTTCTTT.